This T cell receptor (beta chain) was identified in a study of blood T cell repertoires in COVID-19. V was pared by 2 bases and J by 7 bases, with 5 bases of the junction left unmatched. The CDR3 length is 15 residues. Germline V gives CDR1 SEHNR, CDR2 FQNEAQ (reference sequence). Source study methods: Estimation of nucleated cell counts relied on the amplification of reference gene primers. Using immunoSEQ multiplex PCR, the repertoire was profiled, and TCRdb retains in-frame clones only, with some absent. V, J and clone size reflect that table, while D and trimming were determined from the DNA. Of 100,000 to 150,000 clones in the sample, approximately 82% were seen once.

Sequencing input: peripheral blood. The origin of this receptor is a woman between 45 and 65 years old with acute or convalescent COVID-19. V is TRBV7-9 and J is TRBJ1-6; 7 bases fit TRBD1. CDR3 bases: TGTGCCAGCAGCTTATCCTCAGGGGGGAATTCACCCCTCCACTTT. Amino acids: CASSLSSGGNSPLHF.